Below, one TCR beta chain is given with its context. Its antigen is unidentified. The assay was carried out at the deep level. Authors' methods: ImmunoSEQ gave junction-only sequences without quality scores, so filtering differed. The table came from immunoSEQ multiplex PCR; TCRdb's copy has only in-frame clones and leaves some out. That table furnishes V, J and clone size, whereas the DNA furnished D and trimming. Of some 1.5 million clones listed, more than 95% are singletons. This CDR3 is built from 15 residues. Germline CDR1 WSHSY, CDR2 SAAADI. V was clipped by 6 bases and J by 2 bases; unmatched bases: 4. This specimen belongs to a study of shared clonotypes between healthy human individuals. The study's findings and limits: When naive CD4 clonotypes were compared across several donors, roughly 4.9% were shared. Enrolling few donors narrowed the genetic and exposure-history diversity that was represented.

This chain connects TRBV10-2 to TRBJ2-3; 11 bases align to TRBD2. Sequencing input: naive CD4+ T cells sorted from blood. Described subset: CD45RA+ positively selected. The TCR comes from a man between 25 and 39 years old in good health. This chain's CDR3 is CASRLAGGITDTQYF. The CDR3 DNA sequence: TGCGCCAGCAGGCTAGCGGGAGGAATCACAGATACGCAGTATTTT.